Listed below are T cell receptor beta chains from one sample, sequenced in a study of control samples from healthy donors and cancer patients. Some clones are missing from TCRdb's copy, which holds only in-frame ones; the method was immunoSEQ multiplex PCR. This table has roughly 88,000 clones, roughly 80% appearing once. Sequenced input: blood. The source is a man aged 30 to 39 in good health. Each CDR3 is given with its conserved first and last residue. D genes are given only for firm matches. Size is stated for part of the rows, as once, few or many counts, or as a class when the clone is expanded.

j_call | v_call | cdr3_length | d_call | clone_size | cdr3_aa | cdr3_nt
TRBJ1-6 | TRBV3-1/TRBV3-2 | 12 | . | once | CASNRENSPLHF | TGTGCCAGCAACAGGGAAAATTCACCCCTCCACTTT
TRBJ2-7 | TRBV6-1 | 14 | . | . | CASSEFPDSYEQYF | TGTGCCAGCAGTGAATTCCCGGACAGCTACGAGCAGTACTTC
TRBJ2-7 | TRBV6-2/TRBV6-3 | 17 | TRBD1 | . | CASSYSGRQGPPYEQYF | TGTGCCAGCAGTTACAGTGGCCGACAGGGACCTCCCTACGAGCAGTACTTC
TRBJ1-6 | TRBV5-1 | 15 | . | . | CASSLDSTYNSPLHF | TGCGCCAGCAGCTTGGACAGCACCTATAATTCACCCCTCCACTTT
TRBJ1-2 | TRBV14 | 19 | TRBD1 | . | CASSPRVTGQGAGIYGYTF | TGTGCCAGCAGCCCAAGGGTAACGGGACAGGGGGCAGGAATCTATGGCTACACCTTC
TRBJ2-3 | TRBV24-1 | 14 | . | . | CATSHPAGTDTQYF | TGTGCCACCAGTCACCCGGCGGGCACAGATACGCAGTATTTT
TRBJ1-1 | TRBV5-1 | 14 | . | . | CASSLDEVNTEAFF | TGCGCCAGCAGCTTGGATGAAGTGAACACTGAAGCTTTCTTT
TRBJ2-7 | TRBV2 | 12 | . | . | CASRGDTYEQYF | TGTGCCAGCCGGGGGGACACCTACGAGCAGTACTTC
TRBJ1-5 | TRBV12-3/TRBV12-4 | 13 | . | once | CASSPIRGQPQHF | TGTGCCAGCAGCCCTATTAGGGGTCAGCCCCAGCATTTT
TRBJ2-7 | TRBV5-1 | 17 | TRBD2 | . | CASSLLSVSSGGYEQYF | TGCGCCAGCAGCTTGCTAAGTGTGTCTAGCGGGGGGTACGAGCAGTACTTC
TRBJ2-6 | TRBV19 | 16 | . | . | CASRNSRGSGANVLTF | TGTGCCAGTAGAAACAGCCGGGGCTCTGGGGCCAACGTCCTGACTTTC
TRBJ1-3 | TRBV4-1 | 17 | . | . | CASSQDTDSSSGNTIYF | TGCGCCAGCAGCCAAGATACGGACTCCAGCTCTGGAAACACCATATATTTT
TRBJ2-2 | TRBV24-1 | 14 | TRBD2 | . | CATSSSGGTGELFF | TGTGCCACCAGCTCTAGCGGGGGGACCGGGGAGCTGTTTTTT
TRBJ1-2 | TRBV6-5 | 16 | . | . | CASSYSNPRAGYGYTF | TGTGCCAGCAGTTACTCGAACCCCCGGGCAGGCTATGGCTACACCTTC
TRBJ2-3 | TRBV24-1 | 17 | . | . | CATSDYQGRRTTDTQYF | TGTGCCACCAGTGATTACCAGGGACGACGTACCACAGATACGCAGTATTTT
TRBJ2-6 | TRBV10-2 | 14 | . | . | CASNGETGANVLTF | TGCGCCAGTAATGGGGAAACTGGGGCCAACGTCCTGACTTTC
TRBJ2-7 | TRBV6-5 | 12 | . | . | CASRRYRAEQYF | TGTGCCAGCAGGAGGTATAGGGCCGAGCAGTACTTC
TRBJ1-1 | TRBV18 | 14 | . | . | CASSPSLMNTEAFF | TGTGCCAGCTCACCCAGCCTTATGAACACTGAAGCTTTCTTT
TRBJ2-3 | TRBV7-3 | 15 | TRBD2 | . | CATPNSGGGTDTQYF | TGTGCCACCCCAAATAGCGGGGGGGGCACAGATACGCAGTATTTT
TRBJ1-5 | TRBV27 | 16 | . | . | CASRPNAGWSNQPQHF | TGTGCCAGCAGGCCAAATGCGGGTTGGAGCAATCAGCCCCAGCATTTT
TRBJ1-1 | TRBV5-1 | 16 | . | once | CASSLYGGAMSNEAFF | TGCGCCAGCAGCTTGTACGGGGGCGCGATGAGTAATGAAGCTTTCTTT
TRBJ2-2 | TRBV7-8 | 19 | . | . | CASSLGSLMVRSGFGELFF | TGTGCCAGCAGCTTAGGTTCCTTAATGGTCCGGTCTGGGTTCGGGGAGCTGTTTTTT
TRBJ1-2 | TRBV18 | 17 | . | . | CASSPRRVLGANYGYTF | TGTGCCAGCTCACCGCGACGGGTTCTAGGGGCTAACTATGGCTACACCTTC
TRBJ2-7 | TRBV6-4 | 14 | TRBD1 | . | CATARDSHSYEQYF | TGTGCCACCGCCCGGGACAGTCACTCCTACGAGCAGTACTTC
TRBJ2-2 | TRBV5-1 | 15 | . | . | CASSLTGTNTGELFF | TGCGCCAGCAGCTTGACAGGGACTAACACCGGGGAGCTGTTTTTT
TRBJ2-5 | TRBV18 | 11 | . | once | CASSPEETQYF | TGTGCCAGCTCACCAGAGGAGACCCAGTACTTC
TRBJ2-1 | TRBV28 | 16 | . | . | CASSSPRTVGYVEQFF | TGTGCCAGCAGCTCACCCCGTACTGTGGGGTACGTTGAGCAGTTCTTC
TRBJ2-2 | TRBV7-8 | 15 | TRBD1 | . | CASSRLGQPGWELFF | TGTGCCAGCAGCAGATTGGGACAGCCGGGGTGGGAGCTGTTTTTT
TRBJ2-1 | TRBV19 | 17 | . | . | CASSRMVSGANYNEQFF | TGTGCCAGTAGTAGAATGGTGTCAGGAGCGAACTACAATGAGCAGTTCTTC
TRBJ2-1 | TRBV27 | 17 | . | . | CASSQGTLGLVFNEQFF | TGTGCCAGCAGCCAAGGGACCCTGGGGTTAGTATTCAATGAGCAGTTCTTC
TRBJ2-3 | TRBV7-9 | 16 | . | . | CASSPWAGRSTDTQYF | TGTGCCAGCAGCCCCTGGGCAGGGAGGAGCACAGATACGCAGTATTTT
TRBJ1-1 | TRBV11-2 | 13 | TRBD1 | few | CASSLARGLQAFF | TGTGCCAGCAGCTTAGCGAGGGGGCTCCAAGCTTTCTTT
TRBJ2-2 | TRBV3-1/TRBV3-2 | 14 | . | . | CASSTQGRTGELFF | TGTGCCAGCAGCACCCAGGGGAGGACCGGGGAGCTGTTTTTT